The T cell receptor beta chain under discussion was sequenced for a study of T-cell reconstitution after alpha-beta-depleted transplantation in children. This clonotype has ten or more counts. V lost 6 bases and J 4 bases, leaving 21 bases between the germline ends. CDR1 and CDR2 from the germline V gene are MNHNS and SASEGT. The CDR3 runs 16 residues. The TCRbeta library incorporated unique molecular identifiers. TCRdb re-called the PCR reads through MiXCR, storing one row per CDR3 protein. The sample has roughly 100,000 distinct CDR3 sequences; roughly 8.3% are singletons. The sequencing here drew on PBMCs from the stem cell graft donor, taken from the stem cell graft. This chain uses TRBV6-1 with TRBJ1-2, with D perhaps matching TRBD1 (6 bases). This TCR derives from a human donor who donated a stem cell graft to a child with congenital amegakaryocytic thrombocytopenia. The CDR3, as DNA: TGTGCCAGCAGGAAACCCAGGGGAAGAGGTAGCTATGGCTACACCTTC. This codes for CASRKPRGRGSYGYTF.